This T cell receptor beta chain comes out of a study of T cells after yellow fever vaccination. Overall study findings and caveats: Re-detected after boosting: most primary clones, approximately 97% of CD4 and under 90% of CD8. It was the secondary response that reached its peak faster, day 5 versus 15, but it was weaker. Abundant contaminating clonotypes from the bulk population could appear in FACS-sorted repertoires.

TCRdb ran MiXCR on the 5' RACE reads and lists one entry per CDR3 protein. The sample includes 250,000 to 300,000 distinct CDR3 sequences, roughly 5% of them seen just once. This clonotype occurred many times. The antigen is not known. Germline values: CDR1 DFQATT, CDR2 SNEGSKA (reference sequence). The CDR3 extends over 14 amino acids. V shed 6 bases and J shed 0 bases, with 11 bases lying between them. V and J are TRBV20-1 and TRBJ1-4; D uncertain. The TCR sequence derives from a man between 18 and 35 years old who received the YFV17D yellow fever vaccine. Source: CD4+ T cells sorted from PBMCs, taken on the day of the yellow fever booster vaccination. This CDR3 is CSATFGATNEKLFF. The CDR3, as DNA: TGCAGTGCCACGTTCGGTGCAACTAATGAAAAACTGTTTTTT.